This T cell receptor beta chain was identified in a study of CD8 T cells in Susac syndrome. An input of 0.5 to 1 ug of RNA was subjected to reverse transcription using random hexamers. Multiplex immunoSEQ PCR targeted 54 Vbeta and 13 Jbeta TCR beta segments. Using its own MiXCR run on the immunoSEQ multiplex PCR reads, TCRdb lists one record per CDR3 protein. Altogether about 150,000 distinct CDR3 sequences are present, 90% to 95% being singletons, with the ten largest covering around 0.11%. CDR1 SNHLY and CDR2 FYNNEI come from the germline V gene. The CDR3 is made up of 16 amino acids. Germline trimming cut 7 bases from V and 7 bases from J; bases unmatched to any gene: 19. CD8+ and CD4+ T cells from blood underwent TCR beta sequencing. The multiple sclerosis controls comprised treatment-naive patients whose relapsing-remitting disease was stable or active. The CD8+ and CD4+ T cells were negatively isolated, with the TEMRA cells enriched by FACS.

This chain connects TRBV2 to TRBJ2-7, with 7 bases lining up with TRBD1. This clonotype originated in a human donor with multiple sclerosis. Material: CD4+ T cells from PBMCs. Here the CDR3 DNA reads TGTGCCAGCAATCTTCGGGCGAGACAGGGAATGGGAGAGCAGTACTTC. Its translation is CASNLRARQGMGEQYF.